The present T cell receptor beta chain was sequenced within a study of T cell changes during pregnancy in multiple sclerosis. The repertoire was sequenced with immunoSEQ multiplex PCR; TCRdb's copy has only in-frame clones and lacks some. The sample records tens of thousands of clones, roughly 92% being singletons. The J segment lost 6 bases and the V segment lost 0 bases, leaving 8 bases of the junction unmatched. In germline, CDR1 is PRHDT, CDR2 FYEKMQ (reference sequence). The length of the CDR3 is 16 residues. The sequence was collected from a female donor in good health, enrolled as a control in a pregnancy study. The chain uses TRBV13 and TRBJ1-2; 9 nucleotides match TRBD1. Sequencing was performed on peripheral blood, taken in the first trimester of pregnancy. The DNA of the CDR3 is TGTGCCAGCAGCTTAGGCGCTACAGGGGGCGTGGATGGCTACACCTTC. Its translation: CASSLGATGGVDGYTF. The full variable domain, completed using reference TRBV13 and TRBJ1-2, is AAGVIQSPRHLIKEKRETATLKCYPIPRHDTVYWYQQGPGQDPQFLISFYEKMQSDKGSIPDRFSAQQFSDYHSELNMSSLELGDSALYFCASSLGATGGVDGYTFGSGTRLTVV.